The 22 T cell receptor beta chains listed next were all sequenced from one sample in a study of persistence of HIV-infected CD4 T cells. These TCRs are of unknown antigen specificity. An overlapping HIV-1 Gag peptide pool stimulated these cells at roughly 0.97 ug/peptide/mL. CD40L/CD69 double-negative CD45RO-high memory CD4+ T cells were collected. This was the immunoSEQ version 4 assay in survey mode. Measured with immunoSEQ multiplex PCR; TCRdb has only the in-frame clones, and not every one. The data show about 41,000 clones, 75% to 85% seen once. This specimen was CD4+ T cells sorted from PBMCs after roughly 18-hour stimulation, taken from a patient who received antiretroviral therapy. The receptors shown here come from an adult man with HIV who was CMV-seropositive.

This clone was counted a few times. CDR3 nucleotide sequence: TGTGCCAGCAGGCCCAACAGGGGAACCTACGAGCAGTACTTC. It yields the protein CASRPNRGTYEQYF. The rearrangement joins TRBV3-1 (or the pseudogene TRBV3-2) to TRBJ2-7, with 7 bases fitting TRBD1. This CDR3 region has 14 residues. Germline assignment: CDR1 LGHDT and CDR2 YNNKEL (reference sequence). The junction had 7 bases not matched to a gene; V was cut back by 6 bases and J by 2 bases.

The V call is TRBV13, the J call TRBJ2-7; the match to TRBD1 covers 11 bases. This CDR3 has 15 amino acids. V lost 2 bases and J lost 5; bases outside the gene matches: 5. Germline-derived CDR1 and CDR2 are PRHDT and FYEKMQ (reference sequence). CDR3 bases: TGTGCCAGCAGCTTATGGACAGGGGGCACCCACGAGCAGTACTTC. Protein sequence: CASSLWTGGTHEQYF.

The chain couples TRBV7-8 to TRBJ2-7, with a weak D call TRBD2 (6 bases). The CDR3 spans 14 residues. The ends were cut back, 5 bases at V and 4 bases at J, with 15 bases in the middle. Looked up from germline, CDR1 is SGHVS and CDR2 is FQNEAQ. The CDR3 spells CASSPTRLEYEQYF. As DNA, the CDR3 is TGTGCCAGCAGCCCCACAAGACTAGAATACGAGCAGTACTTC.

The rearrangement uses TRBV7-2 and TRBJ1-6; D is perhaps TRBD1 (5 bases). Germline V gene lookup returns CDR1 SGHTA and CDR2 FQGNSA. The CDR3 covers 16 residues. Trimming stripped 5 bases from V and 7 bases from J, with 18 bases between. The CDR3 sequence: CASSVTARGYNSPLHF. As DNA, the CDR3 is TGTGCCAGCAGCGTAACTGCACGGGGGTACAATTCACCCCTCCACTTT.

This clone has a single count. The DNA for the CDR3 is TGTGCCAGCAGCCAAGGGATGGGGAGGGTGTTCTATGGCTACACCTTC. Translated: CASSQGMGRVFYGYTF. This chain links TRBV14 with TRBJ1-2; D gene ambiguous. Germline V lookup: CDR1 SGHDN, CDR2 FVKESK. The CDR3 length is 16 residues. Trimming cost V 1 base and J 4 bases, with 16 bases left between them.

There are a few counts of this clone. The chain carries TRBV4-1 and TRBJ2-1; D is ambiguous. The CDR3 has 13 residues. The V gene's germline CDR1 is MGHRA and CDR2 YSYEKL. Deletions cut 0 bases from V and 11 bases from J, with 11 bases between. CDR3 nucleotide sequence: TGCGCCAGCAGCCAAGACAACGTGTTAAAGCAGTTCTTC. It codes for CASSQDNVLKQFF.

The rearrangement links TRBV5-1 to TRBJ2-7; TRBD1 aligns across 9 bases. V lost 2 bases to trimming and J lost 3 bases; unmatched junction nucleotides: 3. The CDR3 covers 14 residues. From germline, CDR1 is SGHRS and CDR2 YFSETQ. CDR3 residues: CASSFQGQGYEQYF. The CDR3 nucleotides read TGCGCCAGCAGCTTCCAGGGACAGGGCTACGAGCAGTACTTC.

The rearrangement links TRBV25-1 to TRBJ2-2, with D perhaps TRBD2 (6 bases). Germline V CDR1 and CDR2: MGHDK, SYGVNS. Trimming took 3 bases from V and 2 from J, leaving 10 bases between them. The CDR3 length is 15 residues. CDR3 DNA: TGTGCCAGCAGTGACGAGACTAGAAACACCGGGGAGCTGTTTTTT. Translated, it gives CASSDETRNTGELFF.

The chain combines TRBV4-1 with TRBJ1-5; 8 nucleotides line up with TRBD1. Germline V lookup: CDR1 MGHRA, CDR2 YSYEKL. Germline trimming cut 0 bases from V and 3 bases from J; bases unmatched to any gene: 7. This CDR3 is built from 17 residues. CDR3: CASSQDKGTGSNQPQHF. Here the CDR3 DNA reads TGCGCCAGCAGCCAAGATAAGGGGACAGGATCCAATCAGCCCCAGCATTTT.

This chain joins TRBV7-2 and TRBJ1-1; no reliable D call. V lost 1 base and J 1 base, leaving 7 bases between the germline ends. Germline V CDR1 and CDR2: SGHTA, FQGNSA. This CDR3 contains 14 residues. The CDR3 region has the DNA TGTGCCAGCAGCTTAGGCTACAAGAACACTGAAGCTTTCTTT. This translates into CASSLGYKNTEAFF.

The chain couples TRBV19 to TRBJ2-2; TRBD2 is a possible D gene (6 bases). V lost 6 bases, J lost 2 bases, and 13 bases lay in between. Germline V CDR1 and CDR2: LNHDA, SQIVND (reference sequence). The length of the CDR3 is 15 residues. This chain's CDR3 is CASSPRTINTGELFF. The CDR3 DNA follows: TGTGCCAGTAGCCCGAGGACTATCAACACCGGGGAGCTGTTTTTT.

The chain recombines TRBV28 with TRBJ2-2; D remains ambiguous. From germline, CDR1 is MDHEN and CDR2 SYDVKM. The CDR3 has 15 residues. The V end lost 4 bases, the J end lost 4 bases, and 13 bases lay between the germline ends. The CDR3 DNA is TGTGCCAGCAGTTCGCTTCGGACGGTCACCGGGGAGCTGTTTTTT. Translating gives CASSSLRTVTGELFF.

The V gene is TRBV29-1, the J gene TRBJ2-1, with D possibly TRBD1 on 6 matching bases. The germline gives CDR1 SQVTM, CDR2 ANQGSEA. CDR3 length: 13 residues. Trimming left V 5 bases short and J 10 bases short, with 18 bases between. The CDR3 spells CSVNKIEGTEQFF. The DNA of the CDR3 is TGCAGCGTTAATAAAATCGAGGGGACAGAGCAGTTCTTC.

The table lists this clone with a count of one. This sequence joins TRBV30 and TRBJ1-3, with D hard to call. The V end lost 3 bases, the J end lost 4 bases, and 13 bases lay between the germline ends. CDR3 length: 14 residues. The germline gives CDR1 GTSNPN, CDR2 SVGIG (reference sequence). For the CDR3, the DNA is TGTGCCTGGAGCGTACGGGCTACGGGAAACACCATATATTTT. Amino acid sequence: CAWSVRATGNTIYF.

CDR3 sequence (DNA): TGTGCCAGCAGTCGGACAGGGCGGGCCACCGGGGAGCTGTTTTTT. Translating it yields CASSRTGRATGELFF. V and J are TRBV27 and TRBJ2-2; 8 bases map to TRBD1. Per the germline V gene, CDR1 is MNHEY and CDR2 is SMNVEV (reference sequence). The CDR3 covers 15 residues. J gave up 4 bases and V 5 bases, and 6 bases lay outside the gene matches.

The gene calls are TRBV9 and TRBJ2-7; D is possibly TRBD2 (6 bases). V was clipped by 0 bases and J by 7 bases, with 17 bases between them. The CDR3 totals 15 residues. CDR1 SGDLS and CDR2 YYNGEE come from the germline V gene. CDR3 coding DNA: TGTGCCAGCAGCGTAGATTCGGGAGTGGTAGGGGAGCAGTACTTC. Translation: CASSVDSGVVGEQYF. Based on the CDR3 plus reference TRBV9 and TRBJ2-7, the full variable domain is DSGVTQTPKHLITATGQRVTLRCSPRSGDLSVYWYQQSLDQGLQFLIQYYNGEERAKGNILERFSAQQFPDLHSELNLSSLELGDSALYFCASSVDSGVVGEQYFGPGTRLTVT.

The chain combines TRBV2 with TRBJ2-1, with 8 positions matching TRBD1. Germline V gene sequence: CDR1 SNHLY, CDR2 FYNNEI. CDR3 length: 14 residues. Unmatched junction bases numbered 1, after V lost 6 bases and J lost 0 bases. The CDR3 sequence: CASSTGGSYNEQFF. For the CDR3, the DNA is TGTGCCAGCAGCACAGGGGGCTCCTACAATGAGCAGTTCTTC.

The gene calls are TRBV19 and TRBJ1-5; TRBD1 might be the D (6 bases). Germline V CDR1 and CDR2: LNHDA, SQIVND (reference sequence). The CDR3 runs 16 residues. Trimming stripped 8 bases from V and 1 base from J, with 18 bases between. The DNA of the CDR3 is TGTGCCAGTCGAAAAGAACAGGGTATAAGCAATCAGCCCCAGCATTTT. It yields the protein CASRKEQGISNQPQHF.

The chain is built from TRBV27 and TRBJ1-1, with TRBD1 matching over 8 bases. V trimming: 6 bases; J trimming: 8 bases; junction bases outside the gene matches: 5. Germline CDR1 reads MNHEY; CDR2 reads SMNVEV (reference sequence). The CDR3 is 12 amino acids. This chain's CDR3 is CASRIDRGEAFF. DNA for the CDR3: TGTGCCAGCAGGATAGACAGGGGCGAAGCTTTCTTT.

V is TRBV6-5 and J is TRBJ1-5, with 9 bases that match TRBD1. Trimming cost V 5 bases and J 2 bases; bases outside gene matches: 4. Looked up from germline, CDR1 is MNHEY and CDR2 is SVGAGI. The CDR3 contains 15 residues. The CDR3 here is CASSPGTGRNQPQHF. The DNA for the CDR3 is TGTGCCAGCAGTCCCGGGACAGGGCGCAATCAGCCCCAGCATTTT.

The CDR3 region has the DNA TGTGCCAGCAGCTTGGAGCAAGTTAGCGAAAAACTGTTTTTT. Its translation: CASSLEQVSEKLFF. This chain links TRBV5-6 with TRBJ1-4; D uncertain. The CDR3 is 14 residues long. Deletions cut 0 bases from V and 8 bases from J, with 11 bases between. Germline CDR1 reads SGHDT; CDR2 reads YYEEEE.

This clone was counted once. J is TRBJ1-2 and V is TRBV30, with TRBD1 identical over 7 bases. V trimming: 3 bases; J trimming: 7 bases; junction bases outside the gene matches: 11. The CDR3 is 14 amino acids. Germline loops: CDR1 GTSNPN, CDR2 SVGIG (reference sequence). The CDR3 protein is CAWSLRQGRGGYTF. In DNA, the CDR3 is TGTGCCTGGAGCCTTAGACAGGGAAGGGGTGGCTACACCTTC.